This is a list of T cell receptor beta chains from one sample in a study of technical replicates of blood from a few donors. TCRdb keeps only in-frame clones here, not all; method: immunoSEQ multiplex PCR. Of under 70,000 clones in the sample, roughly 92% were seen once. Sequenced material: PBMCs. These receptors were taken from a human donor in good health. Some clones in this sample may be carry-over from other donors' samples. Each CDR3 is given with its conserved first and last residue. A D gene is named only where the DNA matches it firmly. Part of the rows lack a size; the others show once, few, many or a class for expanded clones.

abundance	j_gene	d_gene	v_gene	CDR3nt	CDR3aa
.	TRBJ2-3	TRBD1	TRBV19	TGTGCCAGTACCGACAGGGGCAGCGCATGGGATACGCAGTATTTT	CASTDRGSAWDTQYF
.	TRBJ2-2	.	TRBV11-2	TGTGCCAGCAGCCTTACAGGGTTGTCCACCGGGGAGCTGTTTTTT	CASSLTGLSTGELFF
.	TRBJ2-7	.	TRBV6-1	TGTGCCAGCAGTGGCATAGGAGCTACCTACGAGCAGTACTTC	CASSGIGATYEQYF
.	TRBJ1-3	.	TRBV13	TGTGCCAGCAGCTTAGGGGCAGGGACTGGAAACACCATATATTTT	CASSLGAGTGNTIYF
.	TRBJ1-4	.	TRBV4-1	TGCGCCAGCAGCCTCTCTGGCGGGGTTTTAGAAAAACTGTTTTTT	CASSLSGGVLEKLFF
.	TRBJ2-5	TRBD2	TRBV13	TGTGCCAGCAGCTTATCTAGCGGGAGAGAAGAGACCCAGTACTTC	CASSLSSGREETQYF
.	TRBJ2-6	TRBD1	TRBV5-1	TGCGCCAGCAGCCCAACCGGGACAGGGGGCCTCGCCTCTGGGGCCAACGTCCTGACTTTC	CASSPTGTGGLASGANVLTF
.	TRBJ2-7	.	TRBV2	TGTGCCAGCGGGGAAGCCCCTGAGCAGTACTTC	CASGEAPEQYF
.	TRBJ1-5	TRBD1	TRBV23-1	TGCGCCAGCAGTCAAAAGCCGGGACAGGGCCGTTGGCAGCCCCAGCATTTT	CASSQKPGQGRWQPQHF
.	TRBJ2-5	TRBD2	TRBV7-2	TGTGCCAGCAGCTTAGGTGTTGCGGGGGGTACGGAGACCCAGTACTTC	CASSLGVAGGTETQYF
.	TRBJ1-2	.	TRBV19	TGTGCCAGTAGTATAGCCGGCAGGCGTAACTATGGCTACACCTTC	CASSIAGRRNYGYTF
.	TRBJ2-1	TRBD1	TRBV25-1	TGTGCCAGTCGACAGGGGGCCAGAGTTGAGCAGTTCTTC	CASRQGARVEQFF
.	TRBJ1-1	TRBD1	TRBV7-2	TGTGCCAGCAGCACCCCCGACAGGGGGCGGGCTGAAGCTTTCTTT	CASSTPDRGRAEAFF
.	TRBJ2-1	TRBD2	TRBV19	TGTGCCAGTAGTATAGATCTAGGACTAGCCCACAATGAGCAGTTCTTC	CASSIDLGLAHNEQFF
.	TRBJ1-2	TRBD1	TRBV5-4	TGTGCCAGCAGCCCTGTCCCGGGACAGGTTGGAGCTAACTATGGCTACACCTTC	CASSPVPGQVGANYGYTF
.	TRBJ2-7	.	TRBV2	TGTGCCAGCGAGGGAATTGAACATATCTACGAGCAGTACTTC	CASEGIEHIYEQYF
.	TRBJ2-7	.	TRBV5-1	TGCGCCAGCAGCTTGGGGGACTCCGTGGGCGAGCAGTACTTC	CASSLGDSVGEQYF
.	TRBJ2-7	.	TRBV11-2	TGTGCCAGCAGATCAGGCAGCTCCTACGAGCAGTACTTC	CASRSGSSYEQYF
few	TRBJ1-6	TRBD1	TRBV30	TGTGCCTGGAACCGGGACAGGGTGTCCCCCCTCCACTTT	CAWNRDRVSPLHF
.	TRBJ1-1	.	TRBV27	TGTGCCAGCAGTTTACGGAGAAACACTGAAGCTTTCTTT	CASSLRRNTEAFF
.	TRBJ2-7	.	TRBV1	TGCACCAGCAGCCAAGAGAAGACTAGCGGGAACTTTTACGAGCAGTACTTC	CTSSQEKTSGNFYEQYF
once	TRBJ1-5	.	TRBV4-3	TGCGCCAGCAGCCAAGAAGCGGGTCAGCCCCAGCATTTT	CASSQEAGQPQHF
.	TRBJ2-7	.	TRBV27	TGTGCCAGCAGCCCCAGGCAGGGCTCCTACGAGCAGTACTTC	CASSPRQGSYEQYF
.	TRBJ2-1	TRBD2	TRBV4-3	TGCGCCAGCAGCCAAGAGGGTAGCGGGGGGACACTTGGCAATGAGCAGTTCTTC	CASSQEGSGGTLGNEQFF
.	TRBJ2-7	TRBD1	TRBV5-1	TGCGCCAGCAGCTCAACAGGGGTCGTGACGGAGCAGTACTTC	CASSSTGVVTEQYF
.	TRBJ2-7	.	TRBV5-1	TGCGCCAGCAGCTTTGGTGGGCCGTACTACGAGCAGTACTTC	CASSFGGPYYEQYF
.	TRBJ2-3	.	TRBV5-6	TGTGCCAGCAGCTTGTTCCTAGCTGGTATAGATACGCAGTATTTT	CASSLFLAGIDTQYF
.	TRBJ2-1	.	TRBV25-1	TGTGCCAGCAGTAATGTCCGGAATTCAGGGCAGTTCTTC	CASSNVRNSGQFF
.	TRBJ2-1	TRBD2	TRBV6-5	TGTGCCAGCAGTGGGACTAGTTACTCCTACAATGAGCAGTTCTTC	CASSGTSYSYNEQFF
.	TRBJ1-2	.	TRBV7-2	TGTGCCAGCAGCTTAGGGGGCAGTCAAAGGGCCTATGGCTACACCTTC	CASSLGGSQRAYGYTF
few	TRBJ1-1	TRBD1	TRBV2	TGTGCCAGCAGTGGGGACAGCCCTGAAGCTTTCTTT	CASSGDSPEAFF
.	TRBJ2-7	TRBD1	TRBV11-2	TGTGCCAGCAGCTTACTCACCTCCGGGACAGGCAGCTCCTACGAGCAGTACTTC	CASSLLTSGTGSSYEQYF
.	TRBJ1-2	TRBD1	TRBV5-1	TGCGCCAGCAGCTCCGGACAGGGGGCCAACTCCGATAGTAGCTACACCTTC	CASSSGQGANSDSSYTF
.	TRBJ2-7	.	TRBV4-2	TGTGCCAGCAGCCAAGGGGCGCGGATGGGGGGCGAGCAGTACTTC	CASSQGARMGGEQYF
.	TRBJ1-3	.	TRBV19	TGTGCCAGTAGTATATATCTGTCCTCTGGAAACACCATATATTTT	CASSIYLSSGNTIYF
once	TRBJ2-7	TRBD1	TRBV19	TGTGCCAGTAGTATAGGGGACAGACGAACCTACGAGCAGTACTTC	CASSIGDRRTYEQYF
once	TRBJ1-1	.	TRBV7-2	TGTGCCAGCAGCTCTTTATCTCTGAACACTGAAGCTTTCTTT	CASSSLSLNTEAFF
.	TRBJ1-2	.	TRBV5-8	TGTGCCAGCAACGTCGGGGAATCCTATGGCTACACCTTC	CASNVGESYGYTF
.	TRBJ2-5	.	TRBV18	TGTGCCAGCTCACCACTCCAGGGAGGCGAAGACTTC	CASSPLQGGEDF
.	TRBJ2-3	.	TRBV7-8	TGTGCCAGCAGCTTAAAAGGTGCGGGACGGGCGAAAGATACGCAGTATTTT	CASSLKGAGRAKDTQYF
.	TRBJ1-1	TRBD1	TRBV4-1	TGCGCCAGCAGCCGGACAGGGAACACTGAAGCTTTCTTT	CASSRTGNTEAFF
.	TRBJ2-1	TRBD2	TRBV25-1	TGTGCCAGCAGTGAATCGGGGACTATTGACCTACAGTTCTTC	CASSESGTIDLQFF
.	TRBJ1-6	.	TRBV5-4	TGTGCCAGCAGCTTGGATGAAGGGCGGGATTCACCCCTCCACTTT	CASSLDEGRDSPLHF
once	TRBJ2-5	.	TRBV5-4	TGTGCCAGCAGGGAAAGGGGGTCGGGCCAAGAGACCCAGTACTTC	CASRERGSGQETQYF
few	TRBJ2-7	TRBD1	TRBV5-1	TGCGCCAGCAGATCCGGGACAGGGTCTCTCGAGCAGTACTTC	CASRSGTGSLEQYF
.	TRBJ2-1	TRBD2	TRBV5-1	TGCGCCAGCAGCTCCGTAGCGGGGTTGTTTAATGAGCAGTTCTTC	CASSSVAGLFNEQFF
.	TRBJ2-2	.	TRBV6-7	TGTGCCAGCAGTTACTCGCGGAGGAGAGTGGAAGGCACCGGGGAGCTGTTTTTT	CASSYSRRRVEGTGELFF
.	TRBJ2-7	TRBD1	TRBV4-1	TGCGCCAGCAGCCAGCCGGGACAGGGCTACGAGCAGTACTTC	CASSQPGQGYEQYF
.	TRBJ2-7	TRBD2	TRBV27	TGTGCCAGCAGGGGCCTAGCGGGAGTGGTGGGCGAGCAGTACTTC	CASRGLAGVVGEQYF
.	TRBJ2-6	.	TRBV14	TGTGCCAGCAGCCGCCACACAGGGTCCGGGGCCAACGTCCTGACTTTC	CASSRHTGSGANVLTF
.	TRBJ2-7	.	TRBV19	TGTGCCAGTAGTATTTCAACGTTGACATCCTACGAGCAGTACTTC	CASSISTLTSYEQYF
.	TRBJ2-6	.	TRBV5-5	TGTGCCAGCAGCGCCTTACCGAGCTCTGGGGCCAACGTCCTGACTTTC	CASSALPSSGANVLTF
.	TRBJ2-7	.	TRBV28	TGTGCCAGCAAAGGGGGGGCGAGGACCTACGAGCAGTACTTC	CASKGGARTYEQYF